Below, 32 T cell receptor beta chains from the same sample are listed, as sequenced in a study of blood T cell repertoires in COVID-19. Here immunoSEQ multiplex PCR was the method, and the copy in TCRdb shows in-frame clones only, minus some. The data hold some 200,000 clones, with over 75% observed a single time. The sample taken for sequencing was PBMCs or T cells enriched from blood (not recorded which). The receptors were gathered from a middle-aged woman with acute COVID-19.

The chain employs TRBV7-9 and TRBJ1-2, with 7 nucleotides matching TRBD1. V lost 5 bases to trimming and J lost 7 bases; unmatched junction nucleotides: 10. The CDR3 runs 14 residues. The germline CDR1 and CDR2 sequences are SEHNR and FQNEAQ (reference sequence). CDR3 bases: TGTGCCAGCAGCGCAGCCGGGACAGTTTCTGGCTACACCTTC. Amino acid sequence: CASSAAGTVSGYTF.

The J gene is TRBJ2-2, the V gene TRBV11-2; 7 bases agree with TRBD1. The CDR3 is 15 amino acids. Trimming took 5 bases from V and 7 from J; bases not matched to a gene: 10. Germline-derived CDR1 and CDR2 are SGHAT and FQNNGV. In DNA, the CDR3 is TGTGCCAGCAGCGTTGACAGGGCGGTTTACGGGGAGCTGTTTTTT. This encodes CASSVDRAVYGELFF.

The DNA of the CDR3 is TGTGCCAGCAGCTTAAAGGGGGCTTCTAATTCACCCCTCCACTTT. This translates into CASSLKGASNSPLHF. This chain links TRBV7-9 with TRBJ1-6, with TRBD1 matching 7 bases. The germline V gene encodes CDR1 SEHNR and CDR2 FQNEAQ (reference sequence). CDR3 length: 15 amino acids. V trimming: 2 bases; J trimming: 6 bases; junction bases outside the gene matches: 4.

This chain connects TRBV7-9 to TRBJ1-2; no definite D call. V was cut by 3 bases and J by 0 bases, with 11 bases left in between. The CDR3 is 15 residues long. Germline V lookup: CDR1 SEHNR, CDR2 FQNEAQ (reference sequence). The CDR3 DNA sequence: TGTGCCAGCAGCTTGGAGTCGATATCTAACTATGGCTACACCTTC. Its translation is CASSLESISNYGYTF.

This clone has just a few counts. The CDR3 sequence: CASSEATGAGELFF. In DNA form, the CDR3 reads TGCGCCAGCAGCGAGGCCACCGGGGCCGGGGAGCTGTTTTTT. The rearrangement joins TRBV5-1 to TRBJ2-2, with D maybe TRBD2 (5 bases). Germline V gives CDR1 SGHRS, CDR2 YFSETQ. This CDR3 comprises 14 residues. Between the trimmed V and J ends, which lost 4 bases and 6 bases, there was a span of 13 bases. The complete variable domain, with remaining parts taken from reference TRBV5-1 and TRBJ2-2, reads KAGVTQTPRYLIKTRGQQVTLSCSPISGHRSVSWYQQTPGQGLQFLFEYFSETQRNKGNFPGRFSGRQFSNSRSEMNVSTLELGDSALYLCASSEATGAGELFFGEGSRLTVL.

This clone was observed a few times. This chain uses TRBV27 with TRBJ1-1; no clear D gene. The CDR3 consists of 14 residues. Trimming removed 5 bases from V and 2 bases from J, with 12 bases in between. CDR1 MNHEY and CDR2 SMNVEV come from the germline V gene (reference sequence). CDR3 nucleotide sequence: TGTGCCAGCAGTCCCCTAGTAAGAAACACTGAAGCTTTCTTT. It is translated as CASSPLVRNTEAFF.

V gene TRBV5-6 combines with J gene TRBJ1-3; D gene uncertain. Trimming removed 0 bases from V and 1 base from J, with 11 bases in between. The CDR3 is made up of 16 amino acids. The germline V gene has CDR1 SGHDT and CDR2 YYEEEE. The chain's CDR3 is CASSLGPPVSGNTIYF. The DNA of the CDR3 is TGTGCCAGCAGCTTGGGCCCCCCGGTATCTGGAAACACCATATATTTT.

V usage is TRBV19 and J usage is TRBJ1-1, with TRBD1 matching 7 bases. This CDR3 has 18 amino acids. The ends lost 7 bases at V and 1 base at J; junction bases unmatched: 18. Germline V gene sequence: CDR1 LNHDA, CDR2 SQIVND (reference sequence). The CDR3 spells CASTPTGNGVRRNTEAFF. CDR3 DNA: TGTGCCAGTACCCCGACAGGGAATGGTGTGAGGAGGAACACTGAAGCTTTCTTT.

The CDR3 DNA reads TGCGCCAGCAGCTTCGGGACAGGGGGCTCCTACGAGCAGTACTTC. Translated, it gives CASSFGTGGSYEQYF. The chain joins TRBV5-1 to TRBJ2-7; 11 bases are a match to TRBD1. Looked up from germline, CDR1 is SGHRS and CDR2 is YFSETQ. There are 15 residues in the CDR3. V was clipped by 2 bases and J by 0 bases; unmatched bases: 1.

The CDR3 DNA follows: TGTGCCAGCAGTTTTTTTTTGGGGCGCGATGGCTACACCTTC. This gives the protein CASSFFLGRDGYTF. The J gene is TRBJ1-2, the V gene TRBV28; D possibly corresponds to TRBD1 (5 bases). The CDR3 contains 14 residues. V was pared by 3 bases and J by 6 bases, with 14 bases between. CDR1 MDHEN and CDR2 SYDVKM come from the germline V gene.

This rearrangement joins TRBV5-1 to TRBJ1-1; TRBD1 matches at 7 bases. Germline V CDR1 and CDR2: SGHRS, YFSETQ. The V and J ends lost 3 bases and 2 bases, in that order; junction bases with no gene match: 4. The CDR3 totals 14 residues. CDR3 sequence: CASSSTGINTEAFF. For the CDR3, the DNA is TGCGCCAGCAGCTCGACAGGGATAAACACTGAAGCTTTCTTT.

This clone has at least ten counts. The rearrangement uses TRBV7-9 and TRBJ1-1; 8 positions match TRBD1. Germline V gives CDR1 SEHNR, CDR2 FQNEAQ (reference sequence). The CDR3 has 14 residues. With 7 bases clipped from V and 5 bases from J, the junction kept 9 bases outside the gene matches. CDR3 protein: CASIRKTGGTEAFF. DNA for the CDR3: TGTGCCAGCATCCGAAAAACAGGGGGGACTGAAGCTTTCTTT.

The V and J genes are TRBV7-2 and TRBJ2-6, with D perhaps matching TRBD2 (5 bases). Germline V gives CDR1 SGHTA, CDR2 FQGNSA. The CDR3 contains 15 residues. Deletions cut 9 bases from V and 0 bases from J, with 12 bases between. CDR3 nucleotide sequence: TGTGCCAGTACATGGGCGGGCTCTGGGGCCAACGTCCTGACTTTC. It is translated as CASTWAGSGANVLTF.

This clone was detected once. The chain is built from TRBV12-3 or TRBV12-4 and TRBJ1-2, with D possibly being TRBD1 (5 bases). The CDR3 runs 13 residues. Trimming pared 7 bases from V and 6 bases from J, leaving 15 bases between. This chain's CDR3 is CASTLGASDGYTF. In nucleotides, the CDR3 is TGTGCCAGCACCCTTGGGGCAAGCGATGGCTACACCTTC.

V usage is TRBV7-8 and J usage is TRBJ2-1; 10 bases match TRBD2. Germline values: CDR1 SGHVS, CDR2 FQNEAQ. The CDR3 spans 15 residues. V shed 0 bases and J 8 bases; nucleotides not matched to a gene: 4. The CDR3 sequence: CASSLASGRADEQFF. The CDR3, as DNA: TGTGCCAGCAGCTTAGCGAGCGGGAGGGCAGATGAGCAGTTCTTC. Full variable domain (rest looked up from reference TRBV7-8 and TRBJ2-1): GAGVSQSPRYKVAKRGQDVALRCDPISGHVSLFWYQQALGQGPEFLTYFQNEAQLDKSGLPSDRFFAERPEGSVSTLKIQRTQQEDSAVYLCASSLASGRADEQFFGPGTRLTVL.

This sequence joins TRBV5-1 and TRBJ2-2; 9 bases are a match to TRBD1. This CDR3 has 15 amino acids. V lost 2 bases and J lost 5; bases outside the gene matches: 4. Germline assignment: CDR1 SGHRS and CDR2 YFSETQ. The CDR3 coding sequence is TGCGCCAGCAGCTTAAACAGGGGGCAAACCGGGGAGCTGTTTTTT. Its protein is CASSLNRGQTGELFF.

The rearrangement links TRBV13 to TRBJ1-2; TRBD1 is a possible D gene (5 bases). There are 12 residues in the CDR3. Germline CDR1 and CDR2: PRHDT and FYEKMQ (reference sequence). Trimming pared 5 bases from V and 7 bases from J, leaving 11 bases between. The chain's CDR3 is CASSRQSVGYTF. In DNA form, the CDR3 reads TGTGCCAGCAGCAGACAGTCGGTTGGCTACACCTTC.

The rearrangement uses TRBV24-1 and TRBJ2-5, with D possibly matching TRBD2 (5 bases). The CDR3 loop spans 15 amino acids. Between the trimmed V and J ends, which lost 0 bases and 5 bases, there was a span of 12 bases. Germline V gene data show CDR1 as KGHDR and CDR2 as SFDVKD. The CDR3 sequence is CATSDLLDRDETQYF. For the CDR3, the DNA is TGTGCCACCAGTGATTTGCTAGACCGGGATGAGACCCAGTACTTC.

This rearrangement joins TRBV30 to TRBJ1-3; D ambiguous. The CDR3 runs to 13 residues. The V end was cut by 0 bases, the J end by 4 bases, with 7 bases between. Germline V CDR1 and CDR2: GTSNPN, SVGIG (reference sequence). The CDR3 DNA follows: TGTGCCTGGAGTGTGTCGGGAGGAAACACCATATATTTT. Its translation is CAWSVSGGNTIYF.

This clone was seen a few times. V usage is TRBV5-1 and J usage is TRBJ2-3, with 9 bases identical to TRBD1. Per the germline V gene, CDR1 is SGHRS and CDR2 is YFSETQ. J was trimmed by 6 bases and V by 1 base; bases with no gene match: 12. The CDR3 has 17 amino acids. Written as DNA, the CDR3 is TGCGCCAGCAGCTTGTTGGGCGGGAGACAGGGGGTGGATACGCAGTATTTT. Protein: CASSLLGGRQGVDTQYF.

This clone has only one observation. The genes are TRBV30 and TRBJ1-1, with 7 bases fitting TRBD1. Per the germline V gene, CDR1 is GTSNPN and CDR2 is SVGIG (reference sequence). V lost 8 bases, J lost 6 bases, and 9 bases stayed unmatched. The CDR3 has 12 amino acids. CDR3: CAGDRVGAEAFF. The CDR3 nucleotides read TGTGCCGGAGACAGGGTCGGGGCTGAAGCTTTCTTT.

This clone has more than one count but fewer than ten. The CDR3, as DNA: TGTGCCAGCAGCTTTGCCGGGACTAACACAGATACGCAGTATTTT. As protein: CASSFAGTNTDTQYF. This rearrangement joins TRBV7-6 to TRBJ2-3; 7 bases line up with TRBD2. The CDR3 loop spans 15 amino acids. Germline V gene data show CDR1 as SGHVS and CDR2 as FNYEAQ. The V segment lost 3 bases and the J segment 2 bases; nucleotides outside the gene matches: 5.

This sequence joins TRBV11-2 and TRBJ2-7; TRBD1 matches at 7 bases. The CDR3 sequence is 14 residues long. Germline V lookup: CDR1 SGHAT, CDR2 FQNNGV. V lost 1 base, J lost 7 bases, and 7 bases stayed unmatched. In nucleotides, the CDR3 is TGTGCCAGCAGCTTAGTACAGGGGCTAGGGGAGCAGTACTTC. Translating it yields CASSLVQGLGEQYF.

The chain uses TRBV19 and TRBJ1-1, with D unresolved. V lost 4 bases, J lost 3 bases, and 12 bases lay in between. This CDR3 comprises 14 residues. Germline V lookup: CDR1 LNHDA, CDR2 SQIVND (reference sequence). This chain's CDR3 is CASSTQHEYTEAFF. In DNA form, the CDR3 reads TGTGCCAGTAGTACACAACACGAATACACTGAAGCTTTCTTT. Variable domain in full (rest from reference TRBV19 and TRBJ1-1): DGGITQSPKYLFRKEGQNVTLSCEQNLNHDAMYWYRQDPGQGLRLIYYSQIVNDFQKGDIAEGYSVSREKKESFPLTVTSAQKNPTAFYLCASSTQHEYTEAFFGQGTRLTVV.

In regard to this clone: The junction differs from germline at one of its ends, possibly a read error. CDR3: CVSTPDRRRNTEAFF. The CDR3 nucleotides are TGTGTCAGCACCCCCGACAGGCGACGGAACACTGAAGCTTTCTTT. The chain has TRBV6-5 and TRBJ1-1; possible D gene TRBD1, 6 bases. Germline assignment: CDR1 MNHEY and CDR2 SVGAGI. The CDR3 loop spans 15 amino acids.

The genes are TRBV7-9 and TRBJ1-1; tentatively, D is TRBD1 (6 bases). In germline, CDR1 is SEHNR, CDR2 FQNEAQ (reference sequence). The CDR3 totals 13 residues. V lost 5 bases, J lost 2 bases, and 9 bases lay in between. Here the CDR3 DNA reads TGTGCCAGCAGCATACAGGGAAACACTGAAGCTTTCTTT. Protein sequence: CASSIQGNTEAFF.

This rearrangement joins TRBV5-4 to TRBJ1-2; 7 bases are a match to TRBD1. This CDR3 region has 13 residues. J was trimmed by 6 bases and V by 4 bases; bases with no gene match: 6. The germline V gene has CDR1 SGHNT and CDR2 YYREEE (reference sequence). The CDR3, as DNA: TGTGCCAGCAGCCCGACAGGGTCTGATGGCTACACCTTC. Translation gives CASSPTGSDGYTF.

This chain uses TRBV7-3 with TRBJ2-1; TRBD2 agrees at 14 bases. This CDR3 is built from 17 residues. Germline V gene sequence: CDR1 SGHTA, CDR2 FQGTGA. Unmatched junction bases numbered 12, after V lost 5 bases and J lost 9 bases. Here the CDR3 reads CASSPGRLAGGSGEQFF. As DNA, the CDR3 is TGTGCCAGCAGCCCAGGCAGACTAGCGGGAGGGTCTGGTGAGCAGTTCTTC.

The rearrangement joins TRBV4-1 to TRBJ1-4, with 7 bases fitting TRBD1. The V segment lost 2 bases and the J segment 4 bases; nucleotides outside the gene matches: 10. This CDR3 spans 17 amino acids. The germline gives CDR1 MGHRA, CDR2 YSYEKL. CDR3 nucleotide sequence: TGCGCCAGCAGCCAAACAGGGACAGATCACGGTAATGAAAAACTGTTTTTT. Residues: CASSQTGTDHGNEKLFF.

The chain couples TRBV4-1 to TRBJ2-3; D not resolved. Between the trimmed V and J ends, which lost 0 bases and 2 bases, there was a span of 6 bases. The germline V gene encodes CDR1 MGHRA and CDR2 YSYEKL. This CDR3 has 14 residues. CDR3 coding DNA: TGCGCCAGCAGCCAAGAGGCCCTCACAGATACGCAGTATTTT. It specifies CASSQEALTDTQYF.

The chain is built from TRBV4-2 and TRBJ2-5; TRBD2 aligns across 13 bases. The CDR3 contains 15 residues. With 5 bases clipped from V and 3 bases from J, the junction kept 3 bases outside the gene matches. Per the germline V gene, CDR1 is LGHNA and CDR2 is YNFKEQ. CDR3 protein: CASSSGTSGEETQYF. DNA of the CDR3: TGTGCCAGCAGCTCCGGGACTAGCGGGGAAGAGACCCAGTACTTC.

The chain joins TRBV7-3 to TRBJ2-1; the match to TRBD1 covers 9 bases. The V gene's germline CDR1 is SGHTA and CDR2 FQGTGA. The CDR3 has 15 residues. V was clipped by 1 base and J by 7 bases; unmatched bases: 5. In nucleotides, the CDR3 is TGTGCCAGCAGCTTAATAGGGACAGGGAGAAATGAGCAGTTCTTC. It specifies CASSLIGTGRNEQFF.